This TCR beta chain stems from a study of Ad26.COV2.S vaccination and SARS-CoV-2 variants (dated by TCRdb to the early 2020s). Regarding the study in general: Sequencing of the TCRbeta repertoire served to evaluate the specificity and breadth of SARS-CoV-2-reactive T cell receptors following Ad26.COV2.S vaccination. The TCR-sequenced set comprised around 30 samples: some 19 Ad26.COV2.S vaccine recipients, 5 placebo recipients and 8 SARS-CoV-2 convalescent individuals.

The sample's time point, from its label and the paper: individuals recovered from natural SARS-CoV-2 infection. Taken from the germline V gene, the CDR1 and CDR2 loops are SGDLS and YYNGEE. Germline trimming: 4 bases from V, 5 bases from J; junction bases outside gene matches: 9. From its cysteine to its phenylalanine, the CDR3 spans 14 amino acids. The retained sequence is limited to the CDR3, 42 bases, with the frame set at the first base. The immunoSEQ Assay was the method used to sequence TCRbeta CDR3 regions. After extraction, genomic DNA underwent amplification by bias-controlled multiplex PCR, followed by high-throughput sequencing. The authors' pipeline ran thus. To quantify the absolute abundance of each unique TCRbeta CDR3 region, sequences were collapsed and filtered. Usable DNA was measured by amplifying reference genes present in all nucleated cells, and TCRbeta template counts were normalized to that usable DNA to estimate T cell fraction. Repertoire TCRs were annotated as SARS-CoV-2-specific by exact matching of V gene, CDR3 amino acid sequence and J gene to a known reactive TCR set. MIRA supplied the reference SARS-CoV-2 TCR set, which was filtered for enrichment in COVID-19-positive ImmuneCODE repertoires so that public or cross-reactive TCRs were removed. Using the MIRA antigens, annotated TCRs were further analysed by specific ORF or by position within an ORF. Breadth was defined as the number of annotated unique rearrangements divided by the total number of unique productive rearrangements, and depth was defined as the summed frequency of the annotated unique rearrangements. TCR breadth was compared between groups using two-sided Wilcoxon rank-sum tests. The source is immuneACCESS, and TCRdb retained only in-frame sequences with V and J called. Part of the clones is not carried over; for the studies checked, unresolved V genes explain less than half of this, and the remainder is unexplained. V, J and clone size are those of that table, while D and trimming were read from the DNA. For this sample the table gives more than 150,000 clones, of which 70% to 90% were detected only once. The ten most abundant clones make up over 4.5% of the sample.

As concerns this clone: Its antigen is not yet known. Base qualities are missing; no much larger clone stands one base away.

What the work shows at the level of the full study, not this receptor alone: Vaccine and placebo recipients had similar non-spike TCR breadth, a finding consistent with the vaccine containing only spike. After vaccination, spike-specific CD8+ and CD4+ T cell responses were reported to show substantial breadth. The authors noted that total T cell responses may have been underestimated by the TCR breadth and depth analyses. Compared with placebo recipients, Ad26.COV2.S recipients showed higher spike-specific TCR breadth (P = 0.0014).

This clonotype originated in a human donor who had recovered from COVID-19. The sequenced sample was peripheral blood, obtained after recovery from COVID-19. The sequence is built from TRBV9 and TRBJ2-7; the central 7 bases match TRBD2. The bases are TGTGCCAGCAGCCTGTGGGGGAGCGGGAACGAGCAGTACTTC. It translates as CASSLWGSGNEQYF.